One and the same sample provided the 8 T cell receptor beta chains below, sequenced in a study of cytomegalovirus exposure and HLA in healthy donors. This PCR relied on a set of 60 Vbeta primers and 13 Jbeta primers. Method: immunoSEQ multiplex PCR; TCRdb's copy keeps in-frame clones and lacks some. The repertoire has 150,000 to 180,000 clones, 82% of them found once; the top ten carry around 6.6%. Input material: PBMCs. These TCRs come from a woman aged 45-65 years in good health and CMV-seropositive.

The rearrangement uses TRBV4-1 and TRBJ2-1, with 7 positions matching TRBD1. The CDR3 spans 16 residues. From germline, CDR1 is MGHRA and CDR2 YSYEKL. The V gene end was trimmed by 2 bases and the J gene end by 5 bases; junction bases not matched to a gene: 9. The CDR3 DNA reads TGCGCCAGCAGCCAACACCGGGACAGTCAAGACAATGAGCAGTTCTTC. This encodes CASSQHRDSQDNEQFF.

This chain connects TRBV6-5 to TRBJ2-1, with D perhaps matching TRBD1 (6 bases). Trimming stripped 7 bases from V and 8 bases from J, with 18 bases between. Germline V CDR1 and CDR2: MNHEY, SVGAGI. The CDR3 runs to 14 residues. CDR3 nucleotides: TGTGCCAGCACCCCCGTAAGGGGGATCGATGAGCAGTTCTTC. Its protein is CASTPVRGIDEQFF.

The CDR3 coding sequence is TGTGCCAGCAGCTTAAGGGGTAGGAGAATCTCCTCTAGCACAGATACGCAGTATTTT. This gives the protein CASSLRGRRISSSTDTQYF. The chain is built from TRBV7-2 and TRBJ2-3; maybe TRBD1 (5 bases). Germline V gene data show CDR1 as SGHTA and CDR2 as FQGNSA. The CDR3 extends over 19 amino acids. V lost 2 bases to trimming and J lost 0 bases, with 21 bases between them.

CDR3 nucleotides: TGTGCCAGCAGCCTGGGACAGGTTAGGAACGAGCAGTACTTC. It translates to CASSLGQVRNEQYF. V is TRBV13 and J is TRBJ2-7, with TRBD1 matching 8 bases. CDR3 length: 14 amino acids. Germline trimming cut 5 bases from V and 5 bases from J; bases unmatched to any gene: 8. Germline V lookup: CDR1 PRHDT, CDR2 FYEKMQ (reference sequence).

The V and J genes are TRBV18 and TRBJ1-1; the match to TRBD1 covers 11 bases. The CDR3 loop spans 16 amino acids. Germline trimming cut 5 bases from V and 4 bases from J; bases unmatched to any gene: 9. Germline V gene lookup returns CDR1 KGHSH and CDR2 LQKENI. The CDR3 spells CASSSLRDRGITEAFF. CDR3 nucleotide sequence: TGTGCCAGCTCATCCCTTCGGGACAGGGGGATCACTGAAGCTTTCTTT.

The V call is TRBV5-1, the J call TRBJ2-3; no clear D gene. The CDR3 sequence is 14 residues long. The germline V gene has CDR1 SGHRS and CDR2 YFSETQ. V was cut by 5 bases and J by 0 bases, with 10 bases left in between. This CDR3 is CASSLTASTDTQYF. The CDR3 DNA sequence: TGCGCCAGCAGTCTCACAGCTAGCACAGATACGCAGTATTTT.

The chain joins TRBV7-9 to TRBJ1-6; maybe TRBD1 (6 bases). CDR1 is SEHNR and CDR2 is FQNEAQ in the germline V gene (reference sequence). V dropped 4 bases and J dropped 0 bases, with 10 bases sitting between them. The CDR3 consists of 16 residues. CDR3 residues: CASSSDRRSYNSPLHF. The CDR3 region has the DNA TGTGCCAGCAGCTCCGACAGGCGCTCCTATAATTCACCCCTCCACTTT.

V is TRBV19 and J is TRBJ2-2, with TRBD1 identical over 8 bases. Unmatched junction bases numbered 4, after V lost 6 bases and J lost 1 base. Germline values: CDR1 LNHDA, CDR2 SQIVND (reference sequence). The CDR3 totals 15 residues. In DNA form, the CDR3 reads TGTGCCAGTAGAAAGGGGACAGGGAACACCGGGGAGCTGTTTTTT. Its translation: CASRKGTGNTGELFF.